This is a list of T cell receptor beta chains from one sample in a study of OX40 agonist ivuxolimab in advanced cancers. The assay was immunoSEQ multiplex PCR, and TCRdb's table has in-frame clones only and misses some. Here the sample spans 100,000 to 140,000 clones, 75% to 95% being singletons. Sequences were derived from CD4+ or CD8+ T cells sorted from blood, sampled in a trial of the OX40 agonist ivuxolimab. These receptors all come from an adult with an advanced solid tumor such as melanoma, head and neck, liver or kidney cancer. Each CDR3 is given with its conserved first and last residue. The D gene is left open where the match is weak. The size of a clone is reported for some rows only, either as once, few or many, or as a class for expanded clones.

J | V | D | size | CDR3 | DNA
TRBJ2-7 | TRBV10-2 | TRBD1 | - | CASIVGTGSYEQYF | TGCGCCAGCATCGTTGGGACAGGAAGCTACGAGCAGTACTTC
TRBJ2-4 | TRBV7-8 | - | once | CASSRPREPNIQYF | TGTGCCAGCAGCCGCCCCCGGGAACCCAACATTCAGTACTTC
TRBJ2-5 | TRBV15 | - | - | CATSRDPAGETQYF | TGTGCCACCAGCAGAGATCCGGCGGGAGAGACCCAGTACTTC
TRBJ1-1 | TRBV6-1 | - | - | CASSEGPANTEAFF | TGTGCCAGCAGTGAAGGGCCAGCGAACACTGAAGCTTTCTTT
TRBJ1-2 | TRBV5-5 | - | - | CASSLSGHSNYGYTF | TGTGCCAGCAGCTTGTCGGGACATTCTAACTATGGCTACACCTTC
TRBJ2-5 | TRBV9 | TRBD1 | - | CASSGWDRGDYQETQYF | TGTGCCAGCAGCGGCTGGGACAGGGGAGACTACCAAGAGACCCAGTACTTC
TRBJ2-7 | TRBV18 | - | - | CASLPGTGAPREQYF | TGTGCCAGTTTACCAGGGACGGGAGCCCCGAGGGAGCAGTACTTC
TRBJ1-3 | TRBV7-3 | - | - | CASSRAGSSGNTIYF | TGTGCCAGCAGTAGAGCAGGGAGCTCTGGAAACACCATATATTTT
TRBJ1-1 | TRBV18 | - | - | CASSPPGGQNTEAFF | TGTGCCAGCTCACCACCGGGGGGCCAGAACACTGAAGCTTTCTTT
TRBJ1-2 | TRBV19 | - | - | CATTGNYGYTF | TGTGCCACCACAGGGAACTATGGCTACACCTTC
TRBJ1-2 | TRBV6-5 | TRBD1 | - | CASRDGTDYGYTF | TGTGCCAGCAGAGACGGGACAGACTATGGCTACACCTTC
TRBJ1-2 | TRBV11-2 | - | - | CASSFLHTANYGYTF | TGTGCCAGCAGCTTTCTTCACACAGCTAACTATGGCTACACCTTC